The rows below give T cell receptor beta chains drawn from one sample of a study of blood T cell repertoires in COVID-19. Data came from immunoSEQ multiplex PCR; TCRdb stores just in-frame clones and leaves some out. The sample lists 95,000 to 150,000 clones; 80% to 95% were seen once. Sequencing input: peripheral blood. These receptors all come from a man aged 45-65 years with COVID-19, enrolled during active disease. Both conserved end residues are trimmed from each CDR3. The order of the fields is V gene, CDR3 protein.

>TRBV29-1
SVGRTDYGYT
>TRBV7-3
ASSSTGMSNTGELF
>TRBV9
ASSAQTGANTGELF
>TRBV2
ASSSQGYTQY
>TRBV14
ASSLAGGETQY
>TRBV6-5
ASQVDRYEQY
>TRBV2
ASTTDLGGELF
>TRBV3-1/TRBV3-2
ASSQRTSGNTIY
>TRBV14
ASSERADTQY
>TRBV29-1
SARTSGRLWYQETQY
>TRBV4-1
ASSQDSFQRGNTGELF
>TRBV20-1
GAPTNEKLF
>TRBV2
ASRTSGSYNEQF
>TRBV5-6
ASSLEWTSGSADTQY
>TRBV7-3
ASSFSSRRNEQF
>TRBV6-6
ASSYLNGRYEQF
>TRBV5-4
ASSSPNEETQY
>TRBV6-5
ASSSPTGLNTEAF
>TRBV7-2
ASSLRSGRLLSYEQY
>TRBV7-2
ASSHRGGPDGPGELF
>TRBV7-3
ASRSGSANTGELF
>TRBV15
ATSRDAQIRDREGNEQF
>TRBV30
AWSVQGNQPQH
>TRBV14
ASSQFPGGGYT
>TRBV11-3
ASSQRQGRDTQY
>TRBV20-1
SGESGETQY
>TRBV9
ASSPPGLQPNTEAF
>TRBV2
ASRGTGNQPQH
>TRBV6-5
ASSYSNRVDTEAF
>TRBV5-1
ASSPGEGQETQY
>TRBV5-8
ASSLWSGYFADTQY
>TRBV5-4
ASSVDGRVNEQF
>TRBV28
ASSLAGGAYEQY
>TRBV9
ASSAPGQGSEKLF
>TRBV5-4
ALSGQGVSETQY
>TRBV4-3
ASSQDPGQGGYT
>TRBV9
ASSLRGSGGSTDTQY
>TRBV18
ASSPVPGTGFTDTQY
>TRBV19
ASSRTGTSGNTGELF
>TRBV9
ASSPRGGNNEQF
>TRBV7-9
ASSLGPGQGDLETQY
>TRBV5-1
ASSLSYRVNTEAF
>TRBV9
ASSVASPGEQF
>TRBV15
ATSRDNSLNQPQH
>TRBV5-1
ASSLDGTGGDGYT
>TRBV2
ASSGGQGGNQETQY
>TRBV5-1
ASSSTSGSYEQY
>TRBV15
ATSRVRDRGSYEQY
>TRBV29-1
SVGTSGTDTQY
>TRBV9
ASSVALSGENTIY
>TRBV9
ASSSDRGTEAF
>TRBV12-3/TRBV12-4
ASSGQGSNEQF
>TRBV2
ASRGQGDTQY
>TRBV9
ASSYGGGTEAF
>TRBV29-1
SVDFGPGTQY
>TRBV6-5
ASGRDVTGELF
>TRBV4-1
ASSQDRAGVPDTQY
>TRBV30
AWSPGHSYEQY
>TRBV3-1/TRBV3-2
ASSLTATGQSYGYT